This is a list of T cell receptor beta chains from one sample in a study of cytomegalovirus exposure and HLA in healthy donors. The protocol was immunoSEQ multiplex PCR, while the TCRdb copy is restricted to in-frame clones and leaves out a portion. The sample lists tens of thousands of clones; approximately 97% were seen once. The sequenced sample consisted of PBMCs. These receptor sequences come from a woman between 18 and 30 years old in good health and CMV-seropositive. The CDR3 runs from the conserved cysteine through the conserved F or W. Each record gives: clone size, D gene, J gene, V gene, CDR3 DNA, CDR3 protein. The D gene is left open where the match is weak. The listing skips clone size in some rows; elsewhere it reads once, few, many or a size class.

>.|.|TRBJ2-7|TRBV27
TGTGCCAGCAGTCTAAGTTCCGGGGAGAAACCCTACGAGCAGTACTTC
CASSLSSGEKPYEQYF
>.|TRBD2|TRBJ2-1|TRBV7-2
TGTGCCAGCAGCTACCGACTAGCGGGGCTATACAATGAGCAGTTCTTC
CASSYRLAGLYNEQFF
>.|.|TRBJ1-5|TRBV13
TGTGCCAGCAGCTTTTCAGGGAAGAATCAGCCCCAGCATTTT
CASSFSGKNQPQHF
>.|TRBD2|TRBJ2-7|TRBV19
TGTGCCAGTTCAAAAACCCTAGCGGGAGTAGCCTACGAGCAGTACTTC
CASSKTLAGVAYEQYF
>.|.|TRBJ1-2|TRBV6-1
TGTGCCAGCAGTGCCCGGGGTGGGGGGATCAACTATGGCTACACCTTC
CASSARGGGINYGYTF
>.|.|TRBJ2-4|TRBV28
TGTGCCAGCAGCTTGGACAGCAAAAACATTCAGTACTTC
CASSLDSKNIQYF
>.|.|TRBJ1-5|TRBV6-6
TGTGCCAGCAGTTCCACGGGGAGTCAGCCCCAGCATTTT
CASSSTGSQPQHF
>.|.|TRBJ2-3|TRBV2
TGTGCCAGCAGTGGAGCTGGAAGGGGGTACACAGATACGCAGTATTTT
CASSGAGRGYTDTQYF
>.|TRBD2|TRBJ2-7|TRBV27
TGTGCCAGCAGTTTAGGGACTAGCGAAAACTACGAGCAGTACTTC
CASSLGTSENYEQYF
>.|TRBD1|TRBJ1-5|TRBV30
TGTGCCTGGGGACAGGGGGGTCAGCCCCAGCATTTT
CAWGQGGQPQHF
>.|.|TRBJ2-7|TRBV7-9
TGTGCCAGCAGCCCTGAGGCAGGGTTCTCCCACGAGCAGTACTTC
CASSPEAGFSHEQYF
>.|TRBD1|TRBJ1-1|TRBV19
TGTGCCAGTAGTACCACACGACAGGGGACGAGGGCTTTCTTT
CASSTTRQGTRAFF
>.|.|TRBJ1-1|TRBV15
TGTGCCACCAGCAGAGGCCCAGGGTTCCTGAACACTGAAGCTTTCTTT
CATSRGPGFLNTEAFF
>.|.|TRBJ1-1|TRBV5-6
TGTGCCAGCAGCTTGGGACAGGCTGAAGCTTTCTTT
CASSLGQAEAFF
>.|.|TRBJ1-4|TRBV6-5
TGTGCCAGCAGAAAAACAGATTACAATGAAAAACTGTTTTTT
CASRKTDYNEKLFF
>.|.|TRBJ2-5|TRBV2
TGTGCCAGCAGTGTGGGGAGACAAGAGACCCAGTACTTC
CASSVGRQETQYF
>.|TRBD1|TRBJ2-1|TRBV11-2
TGTGCCAGCACGAAACAGGGGGCCTCCTACAATGAGCAGTTCTTC
CASTKQGASYNEQFF
>.|.|TRBJ1-2|TRBV7-9
TGTGCCAGCAGCTTAGTATCGGGGATGGGCTACACCTTC
CASSLVSGMGYTF
>.|.|TRBJ1-1|TRBV6-1
TGTGCCAGCAGTGAACGGGCCAGGGTGTTATCGACTGAAGCTTTCTTT
CASSERARVLSTEAFF
>once|.|TRBJ1-2|TRBV27
TGTGCCAGCAGTTTGCTAGCAGAGGCCGCAGCTAACTATGGCTACACCTTC
CASSLLAEAAANYGYTF
>.|TRBD1|TRBJ1-5|TRBV18
TGTGCCAGCTCACAGATTCCCGGGACAGGGGTTAGCAATCAGCCCCAGCATTTT
CASSQIPGTGVSNQPQHF
>.|.|TRBJ1-4|TRBV28
TGTGCCATAAGCGGGGGCGCTTGGAATGAAAAACTGTTTTTT
CAISGGAWNEKLFF
>.|.|TRBJ1-1|TRBV7-9
TGTGCCAGCAGCCAGGGAAGGACTGAAGCTTTCTTT
CASSQGRTEAFF
>.|TRBD1|TRBJ1-5|TRBV25-1
TGTGCCAGCCGGGGACAGCCGTACAATCAGCCCCAGCATTTT
CASRGQPYNQPQHF